The clone carrying this T cell receptor beta chain turned up a few times. TCRdb processed the 5' RACE reads anew with MiXCR; each CDR3 protein has one entry. This table has roughly 120,000 distinct CDR3 sequences, more than 15% appearing once. This sample was included in a study of T-cell memory formation after mild COVID-19. Sequencing was done on a sample of PBMCs or a T cell subset sorted from them (not recorded which). The receptor was isolated from an adult woman who had mild COVID-19 (a few samples of this study predate the infection). Cell type and time point are not known.

In DNA, the CDR3 is TGCGCCAGCAGCGAGAACCAGGGGGCGGTTGGCTACACCTTC. Translating it yields CASSENQGAVGYTF. J is TRBJ1-2 and V is TRBV5-1, with 8 bases that match TRBD1. CDR1 SGHRS and CDR2 YFSETQ come from the germline V gene. The CDR3 covers 14 residues. V was clipped by 4 bases and J by 7 bases; unmatched bases: 9.